The 25 T cell receptor beta chains listed next were all sequenced from one sample in a study of CD8 T cells in Susac syndrome. Random hexamers primed reverse transcription of about 0.5 to 1 ug RNA. A single record per CDR3 protein comes from TCRdb applying MiXCR to the immunoSEQ multiplex PCR reads. The data hold 25,000 to 30,000 distinct CDR3 sequences, with 94% observed a single time. Specimen: CD8+ T cells from PBMCs. Source of these receptors: a human donor in good health.

The gene calls are TRBV28 and TRBJ2-1, with TRBD2 matching 9 bases. The CDR3 length is 15 residues. Germline lookup yields CDR1 MDHEN and CDR2 SYDVKM. Trimming cost V 5 bases and J 8 bases; bases outside gene matches: 10. The CDR3 loop reads CASSALSGGNDEQFF. The DNA of the CDR3 is TGTGCCAGCAGTGCTCTCAGCGGGGGGAATGATGAGCAGTTCTTC.

The V call is TRBV10-1, the J call TRBJ2-7; 11 nucleotides match TRBD1. This CDR3 contains 15 residues. With 0 bases clipped from V and 5 bases from J, the junction kept 3 bases outside the gene matches. Germline loops: CDR1 WNHNN, CDR2 SYGVQD (reference sequence). This CDR3 is CASSESGTGGDEQYF. The CDR3 region has the DNA TGCGCCAGCAGTGAGTCGGGGACAGGGGGTGACGAGCAGTACTTC.

The V gene is TRBV13, the J gene TRBJ1-2; no reliable D call. Germline CDR1 and CDR2: PRHDT and FYEKMQ (reference sequence). The V end lost 4 bases, the J end lost 5 bases, and 14 bases lay between the germline ends. CDR3 length equals 14 residues. Here the CDR3 DNA reads TGTGCCAGCAGCTCCAAGGGAGGGCAGTATGGCTACACCTTC. Translating gives CASSSKGGQYGYTF. Variable domain in full (rest from reference TRBV13 and TRBJ1-2): AAGVIQSPRHLIKEKRETATLKCYPIPRHDTVYWYQQGPGQDPQFLISFYEKMQSDKGSIPDRFSAQQFSDYHSELNMSSLELGDSALYFCASSSKGGQYGYTFGSGTRLTVV.

The gene calls are TRBV4-3 and TRBJ2-1; 11 nucleotides agree with TRBD2. Germline V gene sequence: CDR1 LGHNA, CDR2 YSLEER. This CDR3 has 15 residues. The trim removed 5 bases at V and 5 bases at J, leaving 5 bases unmatched. For the CDR3, the DNA is TGCGCCAGCAGCAGGGCTAGCGGGGGGAACAATGAGCAGTTCTTC. Its translation: CASSRASGGNNEQFF.

This clonotype occurred a few times. The chain uses TRBV5-5 and TRBJ2-2; D gene uncertain. The germline gives CDR1 SGHKS, CDR2 YYEKEE (reference sequence). V was shortened by 0 bases and J by 0 bases, with 9 bases between the two germline ends. The CDR3 is 16 amino acids. In DNA, the CDR3 is TGTGCCAGCAGCTTGGCCCCCCGAGCGAACACCGGGGAGCTGTTTTTT. It is translated as CASSLAPRANTGELFF. The full variable domain, with the rest looked up from reference TRBV5-5 and TRBJ2-2, is DAGVTQSPTHLIKTRGQQVTLRCSPISGHKSVSWYQQVLGQGPQFIFQYYEKEERGRGNFPDRFSARQFPNYSSELNVNALLLGDSALYLCASSLAPRANTGELFFGEGSRLTVL.

The rearrangement uses TRBV9 and TRBJ2-5; 13 bases fit TRBD2. Looked up from germline, CDR1 is SGDLS and CDR2 is YYNGEE. The length of the CDR3 is 16 residues. Trimming at V came to 2 bases and at J to 1 base, leaving 2 bases not matched to a gene. This CDR3 reads CASSVGLAGPQETQYF. The CDR3, as DNA: TGTGCCAGCAGCGTGGGACTAGCGGGGCCCCAAGAGACCCAGTACTTC.

The gene calls are TRBV5-5 and TRBJ2-4, with 8 bases that match TRBD1. Germline loops: CDR1 SGHKS, CDR2 YYEKEE (reference sequence). The CDR3 is 17 residues long. Trimming at V came to 4 bases and at J to 0 bases, leaving 9 bases not matched to a gene. CDR3 nucleotides: TGTGCCAGCAGCGCCGGACAGGGCGGTTTAGCCAAAAACATTCAGTACTTC. As protein: CASSAGQGGLAKNIQYF.

The rearrangement joins TRBV20-1 to TRBJ2-1; unclear D gene. CDR1 is DFQATT and CDR2 is SNEGSKA in the germline V gene (reference sequence). V was shortened by 3 bases and J by 7 bases, with 16 bases between the two germline ends. This CDR3 region has 14 residues. Here the CDR3 DNA reads TGCAGTGCTAGTAGGATTAGTTTATCGAATGAGCAGTTCTTC. It encodes CSASRISLSNEQFF.

The chain employs TRBV4-1 and TRBJ1-6; a weak D match, TRBD1 (5 bases). Per the germline V gene, CDR1 is MGHRA and CDR2 is YSYEKL. The CDR3 extends over 17 amino acids. The V gene lost 4 bases and the J gene lost 7 bases, with 20 bases spanning the gap. The CDR3 sequence is CASSRGTGIHPNSPLHF. CDR3 bases: TGCGCCAGCAGCCGCGGTACAGGAATACACCCCAATTCACCCCTCCACTTT.

The V gene is TRBV9, the J gene TRBJ1-1; D not resolved. Per germline, CDR1 SGDLS and CDR2 YYNGEE. The ends were cut back, 3 bases at V and 5 bases at J, with 11 bases in the middle. There are 13 residues in the CDR3. CDR3 coding DNA: TGTGCCAGCAGCGCCCGGGAGTTAACTGAAGCTTTCTTT. The encoded protein is CASSARELTEAFF.

This clonotype was seen once. This sequence joins TRBV3-1 and TRBJ2-5; D might be TRBD1 or TRBD2, each matching 5 bases. Germline V lookup: CDR1 LGHDT, CDR2 YNNKEL (reference sequence). Trimming stripped 4 bases from V and 2 bases from J, with 14 bases between. The CDR3 has 15 residues. CDR3 residues: CASSLPGREQETQYF. The CDR3 DNA sequence: TGTGCCAGCAGCCTCCCGGGACGGGAACAAGAGACCCAGTACTTC.

This rearrangement joins TRBV27 to TRBJ1-1; a possible D gene is TRBD1 (6 bases). The germline V and J ends were trimmed by 4 bases and 5 bases, with 14 bases remaining between them. The CDR3 has 14 residues. In germline, CDR1 is MNHEY, CDR2 SMNVEV (reference sequence). Written as DNA, the CDR3 is TGTGCCAGCAGTTCTCAACAGGGAGGAACTGAAGCTTTCTTT. Its translation: CASSSQQGGTEAFF.

This rearrangement joins TRBV7-9 to TRBJ2-1, with D perhaps matching TRBD1 or TRBD2 (6 bases each). This CDR3 region has 16 residues. CDR1 SEHNR and CDR2 FQNEAQ come from the germline V gene (reference sequence). V was pared by 5 bases and J by 0 bases, with 14 bases between. The CDR3 region has the DNA TGTGCCAGCAGCCGAACGGGGGCAAGCTCCTACAATGAGCAGTTCTTC. The encoded protein is CASSRTGASSYNEQFF.

V and J are TRBV12-3 or TRBV12-4 and TRBJ2-2; TRBD2 is a possible D gene (5 bases). The CDR3 is 15 amino acids. Trimming pared 6 bases from V and 6 bases from J, leaving 17 bases between. The CDR3 DNA reads as TGTGCCAGCAGCGGCCTAGACGGGGTACCCGGGGAGCTGTTTTTT. As protein: CASSGLDGVPGELFF.

V and J are TRBV5-1 and TRBJ2-2; D possibly corresponds to TRBD1 (6 bases). Trimming cost V 0 bases and J 1 base, with 10 bases left between them. The V gene's germline CDR1 is SGHRS and CDR2 YFSETQ. The CDR3 extends over 16 amino acids. DNA of the CDR3: TGCGCCAGCAGCTTGGAGGTGACAGGGAACACCGGGGAGCTGTTTTTT. Amino acids: CASSLEVTGNTGELFF.

This chain links TRBV11-2 with TRBJ2-3; the match to TRBD1 covers 10 bases. CDR3 length: 16 amino acids. Trimming cost V 3 bases and J 10 bases; bases outside gene matches: 13. Per germline, CDR1 SGHAT and CDR2 FQNNGV. For the CDR3, the DNA is TGTGCCAGCAGCTTGTCCCGGGACAGGGGTGTAAATCCGCAGTATTTT. This gives the protein CASSLSRDRGVNPQYF.

The rearrangement joins TRBV2 to TRBJ2-1; 9 bases match TRBD1. CDR3 length equals 14 residues. Trimming at V came to 11 bases and at J to 4 bases, leaving 9 bases not matched to a gene. Germline loops: CDR1 SNHLY, CDR2 FYNNEI. In nucleotides, the CDR3 is TGTGCCTTCGGATATGGACAGGGGTACAATGAGCAGTTCTTC. Its protein product is CAFGYGQGYNEQFF.

The V gene is TRBV10-3, the J gene TRBJ2-7; 12 nucleotides line up with TRBD1. V was pared by 6 bases and J by 5 bases, with 5 bases of the junction left unmatched. The CDR3 spans 14 residues. Germline CDR1 is ENHRY and CDR2 is SYGVKD. The CDR3 coding sequence is TGTGCCATCAGGGGACAGGGGGCGCGGAACGAGCAGTACTTC. Residues: CAIRGQGARNEQYF.

This clonotype was seen more than once but under ten times. The chain carries TRBV3-1 and TRBJ2-7; D is unresolved. This CDR3 spans 14 amino acids. Germline V gene sequence: CDR1 LGHDT, CDR2 YNNKEL (reference sequence). V was cut by 1 base and J by 1 base, with 8 bases left in between. The CDR3, as DNA: TGTGCCAGCAGCCAAGGATCCGGGTCCTACGAGCAGTACTTC. Residues: CASSQGSGSYEQYF.

The chain employs TRBV20-1 and TRBJ2-1; 9 bases agree with TRBD2. CDR1 is DFQATT and CDR2 is SNEGSKA in the germline V gene (reference sequence). CDR3 length equals 14 residues. Losses at the gene ends were 1 base for V and 4 bases for J; bases not matched to a gene: 2. This CDR3 reads CSARVAGVYNEQFF. For the CDR3, the DNA is TGCAGTGCTAGAGTAGCGGGGGTTTACAATGAGCAGTTCTTC.

The chain has TRBV3-1 and TRBJ2-1, with TRBD1 as a possible D gene (5 bases). Germline V gene data show CDR1 as LGHDT and CDR2 as YNNKEL (reference sequence). Trimming removed 4 bases at V and 10 bases at J, with 14 bases between. CDR3 length: 13 amino acids. As DNA, the CDR3 is TGTGCCAGCAGCCCCCGACTGTCAGGGGAGCAGTTCTTC. This translates into CASSPRLSGEQFF.

The CDR3 DNA follows: TGCGCCAGCAGCCAAGGGCTGAGAACTTACACTGAAGCTTTCTTT. Protein product: CASSQGLRTYTEAFF. The rearrangement links TRBV4-3 to TRBJ1-1; D unresolved. V was cut by 1 base and J by 3 bases, with 12 bases left in between. Germline V gene lookup returns CDR1 LGHNA and CDR2 YSLEER. The CDR3 spans 15 residues.

The rearrangement joins TRBV7-9 to TRBJ2-5; D possibly corresponds to TRBD2 (7 bases). The CDR3 is 16 amino acids. Looked up from germline, CDR1 is SEHNR and CDR2 is FQNEAQ (reference sequence). Trimming removed 4 bases at V and 5 bases at J, with 20 bases between. CDR3 nucleotides: TGTGCCAGCAGCTCTAAGGGGGGGGTTCGGATTGAGACCCAGTACTTC. Translating gives CASSSKGGVRIETQYF.

The chain is built from TRBV12-3 or TRBV12-4 and TRBJ2-7; either TRBD1 or TRBD2 may fit D (6 bases each). CDR3 size: 13 residues. V was clipped by 3 bases and J by 5 bases, with 11 bases between them. CDR3 bases: TGTGCCAGCAGTTTTGGGGGGCTCAACGAGCAGTACTTC. Translation gives CASSFGGLNEQYF.

The chain carries TRBV7-8 and TRBJ1-2; possibly TRBD1 for D (6 bases). Trimming took off 5 bases at V and 6 bases at J, with 22 bases between the two ends. There are 16 residues in the CDR3. Germline lookup yields CDR1 SGHVS and CDR2 FQNEAQ. DNA for the CDR3: TGTGCCAGCAGCCTTTACCCGACAGGTCTCGGCGATGGCTACACCTTC. Its protein is CASSLYPTGLGDGYTF.